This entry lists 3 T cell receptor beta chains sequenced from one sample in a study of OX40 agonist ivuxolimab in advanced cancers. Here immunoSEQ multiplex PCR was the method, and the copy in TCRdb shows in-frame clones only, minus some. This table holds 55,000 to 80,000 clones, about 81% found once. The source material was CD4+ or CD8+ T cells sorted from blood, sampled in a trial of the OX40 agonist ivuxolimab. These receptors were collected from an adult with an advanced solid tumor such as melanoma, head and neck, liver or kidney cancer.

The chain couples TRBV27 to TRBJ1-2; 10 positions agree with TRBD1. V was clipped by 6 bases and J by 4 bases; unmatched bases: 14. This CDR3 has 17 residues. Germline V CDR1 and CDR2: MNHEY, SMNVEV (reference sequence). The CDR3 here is CASSRDRGTLDVYGYTF. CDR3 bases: TGTGCCAGCAGCCGGGACAGGGGAACTTTAGACGTCTATGGCTACACCTTC.

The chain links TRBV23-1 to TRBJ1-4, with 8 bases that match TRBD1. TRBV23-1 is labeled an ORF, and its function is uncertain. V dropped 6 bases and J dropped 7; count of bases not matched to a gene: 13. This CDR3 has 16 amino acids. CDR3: CASRTRSGGGSEKLFF. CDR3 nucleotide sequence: TGCGCCAGCAGAACCAGATCAGGGGGCGGGTCTGAAAAACTGTTTTTT.

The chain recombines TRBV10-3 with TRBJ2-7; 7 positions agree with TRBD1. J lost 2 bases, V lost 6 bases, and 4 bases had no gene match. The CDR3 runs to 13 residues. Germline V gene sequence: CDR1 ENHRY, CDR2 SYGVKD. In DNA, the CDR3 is TGTGCCATCAGGGGACAGAGTGCCTACGAGCAGTACTTC. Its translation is CAIRGQSAYEQYF.